A selection of T cell receptor beta chains follows, all from one sample in a study of cytomegalovirus exposure and HLA in healthy donors. Method: immunoSEQ multiplex PCR; TCRdb's copy keeps in-frame clones and lacks some. Of approximately 150,000 clones listed, approximately 76% are singletons. The sample consisted of PBMCs. These receptors were obtained from a man in his sixties in good health and CMV-seronegative. Each CDR3 is given with its conserved first and last residue. The D gene is left open where the match is weak. The listing skips clone size in some rows; elsewhere it reads once, few, many or a size class.

14	TRBV18	TRBJ2-5	-	-	CASSQLTSQETQYF	TGTGCCAGCTCACAACTGACTAGCCAAGAGACCCAGTACTTC
13	TRBV7-3	TRBJ1-6	-	-	CASSELPNSPLHF	TGTGCCAGCAGCGAACTCCCTAATTCACCCCTCCACTTT
17	TRBV7-9	TRBJ2-3	few	-	CASSLGLLERSTDTQYF	TGTGCCAGCAGCTTAGGCCTATTAGAACGCAGCACAGATACGCAGTATTTT
16	TRBV28	TRBJ2-7	once	-	CASSLGASSGHYEQYF	TGTGCCAGCAGTTTAGGGGCCTCGTCGGGCCACTACGAGCAGTACTTC
15	TRBV7-3	TRBJ2-2	once	TRBD1	CASTSTGVGTGELFF	TGTGCCAGCACCTCGACAGGGGTGGGCACCGGGGAGCTGTTTTTT
14	TRBV6-5	TRBJ2-7	-	TRBD2	CASSYSAGPYEQYF	TGTGCCAGCAGTTACTCAGCGGGACCCTACGAGCAGTACTTC
15	TRBV4-3	TRBJ2-3	-	-	CASSRSEEGWDTQYF	TGCGCCAGCAGCCGATCCGAGGAGGGGTGGGATACGCAGTATTTT
14	TRBV30	TRBJ2-2	-	-	CAWRDIQGAGELFF	TGTGCCTGGAGAGATATACAGGGAGCCGGGGAGCTGTTTTTT
14	TRBV5-1	TRBJ2-1	-	-	CASSALMGSNEQFF	TGCGCCAGCAGCGCATTAATGGGCAGCAATGAGCAGTTCTTC
13	TRBV18	TRBJ2-7	-	-	CASSPTKQGGQYF	TGTGCCAGCTCACCAACTAAACAGGGTGGGCAGTACTTC
14	TRBV21-1	TRBJ2-1	-	-	CASSKMCTGDEQFF	TGTGCCAGCAGCAAAATGTGTACAGGGGATGAGCAGTTCTTC
13	TRBV9	TRBJ2-7	-	-	CASSPSPLLEQYF	TGTGCCAGCAGCCCGAGCCCCCTCCTGGAGCAGTACTTC